This T cell receptor beta chain is from a study of memory CD4+ T cells and cytomegalovirus serostatus. Study as a whole: Healthy Belgian adult donors included about nine CMV-positive and more than 20 CMV-negative people.

Single viable CD3+CD4+CD8-CD45RO+ cells were sorted as the memory CD4+ T cells. CMV serostatus came from serum IgG against pp150, pp28, p38, p52. Positive selection with CD4 microbeads enriched total CD4+ T cells. Measured with immunoSEQ multiplex PCR; TCRdb has only the in-frame clones, and not every one. The profile covers 56,000 or so clones, with 82% appearing a single time and around 0.4% taken by the ten largest. This clone appeared a few times. Its antigen is currently unknown. Trimming cost V 7 bases and J 3 bases; bases outside gene matches: 9. CDR3 length equals 15 residues. The germline CDR1 and CDR2 sequences are ENHRY and SYGVKD. General study points: CD4+ memory repertoires contained about 40% of the roughly 160 reported CMV TCRbeta sequences.

What was sequenced was memory CD4+ T cells from blood. The receptor was derived from an adult in good health and CMV-seronegative. The chain links TRBV10-3 to TRBJ1-1; the match to TRBD1 covers 9 bases. The CDR3, as DNA: TGTGCCATCAAGGGGGACAGGGCGGTTGACACTGAAGCTTTCTTT. As protein: CAIKGDRAVDTEAFF.